This T cell receptor beta chain stems from a study of neurological immune-mediated disorders. Synthesis of cDNA was carried out by template-switch 5'RACE. The reaction used 10-nucleotide random UMIs. A single record per CDR3 protein comes from TCRdb applying MiXCR to the 5' RACE reads. The table shows approximately 37,000 distinct CDR3 sequences, with over 12% occurring only once. V gave up 6 bases and J gave up 8 bases; unmatched junction bases: 8. Germline CDR1 is KGHSH and CDR2 is LQKENI. This CDR3 has 13 amino acids. The genes are TRBV18 and TRBJ1-2; TRBD1 matches 8 bases. Material: PBMCs. This sequence originates from a woman between 50 and 59 years old with HTLV-1-associated myelopathy (HAM/TSP). In nucleotides, the CDR3 is TGTGCCAGCTCGGCGGACAGGGCTGGCGGCTACACCTTC. Translation: CASSADRAGGYTF.